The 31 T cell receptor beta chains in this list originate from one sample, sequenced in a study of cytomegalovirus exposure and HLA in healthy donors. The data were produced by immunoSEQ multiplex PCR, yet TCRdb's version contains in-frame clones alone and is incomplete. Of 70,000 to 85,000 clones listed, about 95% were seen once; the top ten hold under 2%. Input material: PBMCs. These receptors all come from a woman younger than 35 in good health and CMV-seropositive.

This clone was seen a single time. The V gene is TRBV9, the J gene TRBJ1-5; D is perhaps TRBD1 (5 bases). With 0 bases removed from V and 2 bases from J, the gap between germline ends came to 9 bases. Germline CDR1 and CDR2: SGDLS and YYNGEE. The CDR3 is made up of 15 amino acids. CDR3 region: CASSVGEGRNQPQHF. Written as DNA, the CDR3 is TGTGCCAGCAGCGTAGGGGAGGGGCGCAATCAGCCCCAGCATTTT. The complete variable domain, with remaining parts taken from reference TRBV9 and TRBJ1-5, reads DSGVTQTPKHLITATGQRVTLRCSPRSGDLSVYWYQQSLDQGLQFLIQYYNGEERAKGNILERFSAQQFPDLHSELNLSSLELGDSALYFCASSVGEGRNQPQHFGDGTRLSIL.

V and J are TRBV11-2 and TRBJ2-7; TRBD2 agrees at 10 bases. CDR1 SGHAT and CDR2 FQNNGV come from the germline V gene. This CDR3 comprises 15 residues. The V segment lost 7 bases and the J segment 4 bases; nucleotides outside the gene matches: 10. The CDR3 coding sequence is TGTGCCAGCACCCCTAGCGGGAGCGGGGGGTACGAGCAGTACTTC. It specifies CASTPSGSGGYEQYF. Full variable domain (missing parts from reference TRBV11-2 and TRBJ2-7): EAGVAQSPRYKIIEKRQSVAFWCNPISGHATLYWYQQILGQGPKLLIQFQNNGVVDDSQLPKDRFSAERLKGVDSTLKIQPAKLEDSAVYLCASTPSGSGGYEQYFGPGTRLTVT.

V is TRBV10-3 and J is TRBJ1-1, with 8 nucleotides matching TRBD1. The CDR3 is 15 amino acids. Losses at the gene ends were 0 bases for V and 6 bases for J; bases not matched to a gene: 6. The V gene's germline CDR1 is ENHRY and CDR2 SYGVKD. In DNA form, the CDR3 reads TGTGCCATCAGTGAGTCAGTGGACAGGGTGGCTGAAGCTTTCTTT. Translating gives CAISESVDRVAEAFF.

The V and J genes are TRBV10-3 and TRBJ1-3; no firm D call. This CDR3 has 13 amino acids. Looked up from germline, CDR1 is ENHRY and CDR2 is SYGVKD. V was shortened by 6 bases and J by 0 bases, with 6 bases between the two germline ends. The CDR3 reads CAIRQYSGNTIYF. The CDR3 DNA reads TGTGCCATCAGACAGTACTCTGGAAACACCATATATTTT.

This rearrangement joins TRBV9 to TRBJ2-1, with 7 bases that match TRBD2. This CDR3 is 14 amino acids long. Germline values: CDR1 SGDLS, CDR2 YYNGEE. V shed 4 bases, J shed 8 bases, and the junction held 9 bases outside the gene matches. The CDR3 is CASSPGLGRDEQFF. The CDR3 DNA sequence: TGTGCCAGCAGCCCCGGACTAGGTCGTGATGAGCAGTTCTTC.

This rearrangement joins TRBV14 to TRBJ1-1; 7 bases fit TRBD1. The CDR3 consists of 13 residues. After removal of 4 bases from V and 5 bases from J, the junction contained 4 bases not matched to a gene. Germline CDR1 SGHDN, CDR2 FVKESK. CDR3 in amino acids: CASSPTGETEAFF. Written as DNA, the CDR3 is TGTGCCAGCAGCCCCACAGGGGAAACTGAAGCTTTCTTT. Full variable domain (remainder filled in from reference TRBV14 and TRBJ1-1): EAGVTQFPSHSVIEKGQTVTLRCDPISGHDNLYWYRRVMGKEIKFLLHFVKESKQDESGMPNNRFLAERTGGTYSTLKVQPAELEDSGVYFCASSPTGETEAFFGQGTRLTVV.

The CDR3 coding sequence is TGCGCCAGCAGCCAAGCCGACTTTCGGGGGGGCCGTACCGGGGAGCTGTTTTTT. Its protein is CASSQADFRGGRTGELFF. The chain recombines TRBV4-3 with TRBJ2-2; 8 bases agree with TRBD2. The trim removed 1 base at V and 5 bases at J, leaving 12 bases unmatched. The length of the CDR3 is 18 residues. The V gene's germline CDR1 is LGHNA and CDR2 YSLEER.

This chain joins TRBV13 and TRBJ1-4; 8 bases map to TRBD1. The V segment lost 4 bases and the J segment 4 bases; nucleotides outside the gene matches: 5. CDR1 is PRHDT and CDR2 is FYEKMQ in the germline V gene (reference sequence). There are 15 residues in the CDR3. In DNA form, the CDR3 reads TGTGCCAGCAGCTATACAGGGGGTGGTAATGAAAAACTGTTTTTT. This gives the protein CASSYTGGGNEKLFF.

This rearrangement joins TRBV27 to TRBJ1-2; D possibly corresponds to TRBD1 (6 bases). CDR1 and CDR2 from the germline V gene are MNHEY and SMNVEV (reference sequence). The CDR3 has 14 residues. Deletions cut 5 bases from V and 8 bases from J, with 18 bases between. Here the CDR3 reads CASSPPQGLYGYTF. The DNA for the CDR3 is TGTGCCAGCAGTCCACCACAGGGATTGTACGGCTACACCTTC.

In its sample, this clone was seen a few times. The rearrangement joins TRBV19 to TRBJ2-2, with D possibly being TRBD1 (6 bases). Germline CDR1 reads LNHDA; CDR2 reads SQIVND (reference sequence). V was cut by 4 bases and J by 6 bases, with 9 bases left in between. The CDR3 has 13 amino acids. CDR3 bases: TGTGCCAGTAGTACACAGGGCGCCGGGGAGCTGTTTTTT. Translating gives CASSTQGAGELFF.

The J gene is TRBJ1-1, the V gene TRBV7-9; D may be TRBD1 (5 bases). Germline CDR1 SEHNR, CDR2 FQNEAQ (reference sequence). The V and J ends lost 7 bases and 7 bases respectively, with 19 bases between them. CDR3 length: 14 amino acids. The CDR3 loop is CASKGSNERGEAFF. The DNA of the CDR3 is TGTGCCAGCAAGGGGTCCAACGAGCGTGGTGAAGCTTTCTTT.

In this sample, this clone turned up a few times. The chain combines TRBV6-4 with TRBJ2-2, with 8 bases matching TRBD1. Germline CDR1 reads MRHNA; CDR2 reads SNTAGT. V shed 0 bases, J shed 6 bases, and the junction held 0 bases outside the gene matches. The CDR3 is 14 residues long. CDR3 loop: CASSDSTGAGELFF. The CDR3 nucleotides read TGTGCCAGCAGTGACTCGACAGGGGCCGGGGAGCTGTTTTTT.

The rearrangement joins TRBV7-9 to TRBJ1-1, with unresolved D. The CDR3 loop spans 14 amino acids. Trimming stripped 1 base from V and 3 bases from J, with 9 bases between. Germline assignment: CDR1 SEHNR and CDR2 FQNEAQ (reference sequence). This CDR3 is CASSLVRDYTEAFF. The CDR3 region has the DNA TGTGCCAGCAGCTTAGTTCGGGATTACACTGAAGCTTTCTTT. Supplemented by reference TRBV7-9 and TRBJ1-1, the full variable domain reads DTGVSQNPRHKITKRGQNVTFRCDPISEHNRLYWYRQTLGQGPEFLTYFQNEAQLEKSRLLSDRFSAERPKGSFSTLEIQRTEQGDSAMYLCASSLVRDYTEAFFGQGTRLTVV.

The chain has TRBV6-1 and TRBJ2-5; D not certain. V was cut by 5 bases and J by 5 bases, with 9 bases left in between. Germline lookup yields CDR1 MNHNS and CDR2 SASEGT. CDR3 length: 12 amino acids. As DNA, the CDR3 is TGTGCCAGCAGTCTGGAGTGGGAGACCCAGTACTTC. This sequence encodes CASSLEWETQYF.

CDR3 in DNA: TGTGCCAGCAGTTACTCTGGCCAAAGGGGTGAAAAACTGTTTTTT. It encodes CASSYSGQRGEKLFF. The gene calls are TRBV6-5 and TRBJ1-4; maybe TRBD1 (5 bases). This CDR3 contains 15 residues. Germline values: CDR1 MNHEY, CDR2 SVGAGI. Trimming left V 0 bases short and J 7 bases short, with 12 bases between.

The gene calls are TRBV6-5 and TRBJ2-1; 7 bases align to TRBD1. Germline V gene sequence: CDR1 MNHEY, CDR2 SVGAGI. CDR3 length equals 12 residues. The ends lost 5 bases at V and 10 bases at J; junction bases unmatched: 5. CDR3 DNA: TGTGCCAGCAGTCGTCTGACAGGGGAGCAGTTCTTC. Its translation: CASSRLTGEQFF.

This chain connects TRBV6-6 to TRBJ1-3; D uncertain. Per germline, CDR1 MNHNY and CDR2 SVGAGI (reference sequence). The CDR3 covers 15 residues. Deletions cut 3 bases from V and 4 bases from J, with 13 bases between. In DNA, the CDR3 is TGTGCCAGCAGTTATGCGGGCTCGGAGGGAAACACCATATATTTT. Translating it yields CASSYAGSEGNTIYF.

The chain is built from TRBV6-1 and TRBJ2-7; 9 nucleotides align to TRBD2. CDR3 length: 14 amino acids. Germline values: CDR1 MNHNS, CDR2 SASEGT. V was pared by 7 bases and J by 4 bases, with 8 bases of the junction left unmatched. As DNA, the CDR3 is TGTGCCAGCAAAGGATCCAGCGGGAGGTACGAGCAGTACTTC. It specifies CASKGSSGRYEQYF.

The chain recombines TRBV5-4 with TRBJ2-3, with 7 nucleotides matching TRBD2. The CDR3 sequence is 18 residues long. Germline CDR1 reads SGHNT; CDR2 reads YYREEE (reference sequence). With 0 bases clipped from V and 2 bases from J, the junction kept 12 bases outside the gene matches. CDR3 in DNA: TGTGCCAGCAGCTTGGTAACACTTACTGGACTAGACACAGATACGCAGTATTTT. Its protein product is CASSLVTLTGLDTDTQYF.

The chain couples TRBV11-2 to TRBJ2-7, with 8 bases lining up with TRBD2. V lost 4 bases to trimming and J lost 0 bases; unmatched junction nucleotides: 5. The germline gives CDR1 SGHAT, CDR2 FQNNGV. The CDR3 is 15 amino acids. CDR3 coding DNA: TGTGCCAGCAGCTCCGGGACTAGTCTCTCCTACGAGCAGTACTTC. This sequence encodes CASSSGTSLSYEQYF.

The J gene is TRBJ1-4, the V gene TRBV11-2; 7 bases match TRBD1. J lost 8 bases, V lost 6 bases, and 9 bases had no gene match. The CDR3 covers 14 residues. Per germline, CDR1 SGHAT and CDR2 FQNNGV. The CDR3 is CASSYDRASEKLFF. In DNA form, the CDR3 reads TGTGCCAGCAGTTATGACAGGGCAAGCGAAAAACTGTTTTTT.

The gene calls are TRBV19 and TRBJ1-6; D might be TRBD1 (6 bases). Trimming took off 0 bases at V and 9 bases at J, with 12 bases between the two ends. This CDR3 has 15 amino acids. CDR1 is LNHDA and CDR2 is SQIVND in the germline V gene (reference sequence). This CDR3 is CASSIEGAMGSPLHF. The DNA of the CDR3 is TGTGCCAGTAGTATAGAGGGGGCCATGGGTTCACCCCTCCACTTT.

The CDR3 here is CSVEKGTGGFTEAFF. CDR3 bases: TGCAGCGTTGAGAAAGGGACAGGGGGCTTCACTGAAGCTTTCTTT. The rearrangement joins TRBV29-1 to TRBJ1-1; 12 bases line up with TRBD1. V gave up 3 bases and J gave up 4 bases; unmatched junction bases: 6. The CDR3 loop spans 15 amino acids. Germline V gene sequence: CDR1 SQVTM, CDR2 ANQGSEA.

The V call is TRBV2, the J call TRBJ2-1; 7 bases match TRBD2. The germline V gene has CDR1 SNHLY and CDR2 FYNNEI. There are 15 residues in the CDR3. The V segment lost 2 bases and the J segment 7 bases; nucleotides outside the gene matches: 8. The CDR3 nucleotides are TGTGCCAGCAGTGAAATGAGGGAGGGCCGAAATGAGCAGTTCTTC. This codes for CASSEMREGRNEQFF.

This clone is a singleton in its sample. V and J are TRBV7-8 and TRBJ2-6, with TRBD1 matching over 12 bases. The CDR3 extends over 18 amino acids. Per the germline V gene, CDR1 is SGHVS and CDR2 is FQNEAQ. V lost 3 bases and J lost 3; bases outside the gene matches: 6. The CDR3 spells CASSLTGTGGGGANVLTF. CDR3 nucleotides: TGTGCCAGCAGCTTGACCGGGACAGGGGGCGGTGGGGCCAACGTCCTGACTTTC.

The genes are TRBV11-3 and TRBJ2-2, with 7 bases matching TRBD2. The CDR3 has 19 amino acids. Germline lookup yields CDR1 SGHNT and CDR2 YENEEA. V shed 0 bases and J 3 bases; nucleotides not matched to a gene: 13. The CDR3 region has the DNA TGTGCCAGCAGCTTAGACGGCGCGACTAGCTCTCTTTACACCGGGGAGCTGTTTTTT. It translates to CASSLDGATSSLYTGELFF.

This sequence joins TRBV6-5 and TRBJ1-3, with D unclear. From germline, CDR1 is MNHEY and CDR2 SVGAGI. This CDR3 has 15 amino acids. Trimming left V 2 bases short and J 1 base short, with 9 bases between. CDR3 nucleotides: TGTGCCAGCAGTTACGCTAGCGTTTCTGGAAACACCATATATTTT. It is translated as CASSYASVSGNTIYF.

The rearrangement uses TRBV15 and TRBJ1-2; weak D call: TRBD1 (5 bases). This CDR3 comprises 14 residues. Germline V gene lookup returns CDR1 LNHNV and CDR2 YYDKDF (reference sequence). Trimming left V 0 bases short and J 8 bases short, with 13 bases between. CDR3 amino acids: CATSRDPQGTGYTF. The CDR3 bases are TGTGCCACCAGCAGAGATCCCCAGGGTACGGGCTACACCTTC.

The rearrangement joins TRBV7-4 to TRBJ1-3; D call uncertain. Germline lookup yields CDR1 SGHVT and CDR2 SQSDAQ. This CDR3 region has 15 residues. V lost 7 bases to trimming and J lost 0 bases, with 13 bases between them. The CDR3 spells CASIRPDYSGNTIYF. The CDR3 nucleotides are TGTGCCAGCATCCGCCCGGACTACTCTGGAAACACCATATATTTT.

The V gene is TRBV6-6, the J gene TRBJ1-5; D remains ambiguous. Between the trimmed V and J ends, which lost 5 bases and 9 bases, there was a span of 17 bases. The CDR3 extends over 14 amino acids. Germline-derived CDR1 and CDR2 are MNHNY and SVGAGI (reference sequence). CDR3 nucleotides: TGTGCCAGCAGTCAGCTAGAGGGAGCAGGGCCCCAGCATTTT. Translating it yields CASSQLEGAGPQHF.

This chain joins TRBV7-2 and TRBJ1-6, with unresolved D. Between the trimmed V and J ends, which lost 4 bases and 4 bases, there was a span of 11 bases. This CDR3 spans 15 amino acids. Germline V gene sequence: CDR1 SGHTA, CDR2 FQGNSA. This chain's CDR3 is CASSYRTGYNSPLHF. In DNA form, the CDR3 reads TGTGCCAGCAGCTACCGGACTGGGTATAATTCACCCCTCCACTTT.